A selection of T cell receptor beta chains follows, all from one sample in a study of T cell changes during pregnancy in multiple sclerosis. Profiled with immunoSEQ multiplex PCR; TCRdb holds only in-frame clones, not every one. The sample has approximately 70,000 clones, approximately 91% seen once; the top ten hold 2.3%. The sequences come from peripheral blood, collected in the first trimester of pregnancy. The receptors come from a female donor with multiple sclerosis, enrolled in a pregnancy study. Both conserved end residues are part of each CDR3. A D gene is named only where the DNA matches it firmly. Clone size is stated in some rows and not others, as once, few, many or a class when expanded.

CDR3aa: CASSPTTGDEQYF; CDR3nt: TGTGCCAGCTCACCGACGACAGGGGACGAGCAGTACTTC; v_gene: TRBV18; d_gene: TRBD1; len: 13; abundance: .; j_gene: TRBJ2-7
CDR3aa: CASSFQTSGGALDTQYF; CDR3nt: TGTGCCAGCAGCTTTCAGACTAGCGGGGGGGCCTTGGATACGCAGTATTTT; v_gene: TRBV7-2; d_gene: TRBD2; len: 17; abundance: .; j_gene: TRBJ2-3
CDR3aa: CSSGHEQFF; CDR3nt: TGCAGTTCAGGGCATGAGCAGTTCTTC; v_gene: TRBV20-1; d_gene: .; len: 9; abundance: once; j_gene: TRBJ2-1
CDR3aa: CAVTPGQGPGYTF; CDR3nt: TGTGCCGTTACACCGGGACAGGGGCCAGGCTACACCTTC; v_gene: TRBV30; d_gene: TRBD1; len: 13; abundance: once; j_gene: TRBJ1-2
CDR3aa: CASTFDRGGSQPQHF; CDR3nt: TGTGCCAGCACCTTCGACAGGGGGGGGAGTCAGCCCCAGCATTTT; v_gene: TRBV2; d_gene: TRBD1; len: 15; abundance: .; j_gene: TRBJ1-5
CDR3aa: CASSGLQETQYF; CDR3nt: TGTGCCAGCTCTGGGCTGCAAGAGACCCAGTACTTC; v_gene: TRBV11-1; d_gene: .; len: 12; abundance: .; j_gene: TRBJ2-5
CDR3aa: CASSEIGTGGYTF; CDR3nt: TGTGCCAGCAGCGAAATCGGGACAGGAGGCTACACCTTC; v_gene: TRBV6-5; d_gene: TRBD1; len: 13; abundance: .; j_gene: TRBJ1-2
CDR3aa: CASSIRGGGYTF; CDR3nt: TGTGCCAGTAGTATCAGGGGCGGTGGCTACACCTTC; v_gene: TRBV19; d_gene: .; len: 12; abundance: .; j_gene: TRBJ1-2
CDR3aa: CASSWETGSGNTIYF; CDR3nt: TGTGCCAGCAGCTGGGAGACAGGGTCCGGAAACACCATATATTTT; v_gene: TRBV7-9; d_gene: TRBD1; len: 15; abundance: .; j_gene: TRBJ1-3
CDR3aa: CASRSRGNPREQYF; CDR3nt: TGTGCCAGCAGGAGTCGCGGGAACCCCCGGGAGCAGTACTTC; v_gene: TRBV25-1; d_gene: .; len: 14; abundance: .; j_gene: TRBJ2-7
CDR3aa: CASSPGAGQGHYEQYF; CDR3nt: TGTGCCAGCTCACCGGGGGCCGGACAGGGTCACTACGAGCAGTACTTC; v_gene: TRBV18; d_gene: TRBD1; len: 16; abundance: .; j_gene: TRBJ2-7
CDR3aa: CASSLRLGELAGLVF; CDR3nt: TGTGCCAGCAGCTTGCGCTTAGGGGAACTAGCGGGCCTGGTCTTC; v_gene: TRBV5-4; d_gene: TRBD2; len: 15; abundance: .; j_gene: TRBJ2-1
CDR3aa: CASSLQGNQETQYF; CDR3nt: TGTGCCAGCAGCTTACAGGGAAACCAAGAGACCCAGTACTTC; v_gene: TRBV11-1; d_gene: .; len: 14; abundance: .; j_gene: TRBJ2-5
CDR3aa: CASSRQGGNQPQHF; CDR3nt: TGTGCCAGCAGCCGACAGGGGGGAAATCAGCCCCAGCATTTT; v_gene: TRBV6-1; d_gene: TRBD1; len: 14; abundance: .; j_gene: TRBJ1-5
CDR3aa: CASSLPGRGREKLFF; CDR3nt: TGTGCCAGCAGCCTCCCAGGCAGGGGGAGGGAAAAACTGTTTTTT; v_gene: TRBV25-1; d_gene: TRBD1; len: 15; abundance: .; j_gene: TRBJ1-4
CDR3aa: CASSSLGLADNEQFF; CDR3nt: TGTGCCAGCAGTAGCTTAGGCCTAGCCGACAATGAGCAGTTCTTC; v_gene: TRBV27; d_gene: .; len: 15; abundance: .; j_gene: TRBJ2-1
CDR3aa: CASSLASGGIITSTDTQYF; CDR3nt: TGTGCCAGCAGTTTGGCTAGCGGGGGGATAATTACTAGCACAGATACGCAGTATTTT; v_gene: TRBV27; d_gene: TRBD2; len: 19; abundance: .; j_gene: TRBJ2-3
CDR3aa: CASSTDHRLDLYGYTF; CDR3nt: TGTGCCAGCAGTACAGACCACAGGCTGGATTTATATGGCTACACCTTC; v_gene: TRBV27; d_gene: .; len: 16; abundance: once; j_gene: TRBJ1-2
CDR3aa: CASSISGTVLYEQYF; CDR3nt: TGTGCCAGTAGTATAAGTGGGACAGTACTCTACGAGCAGTACTTC; v_gene: TRBV19; d_gene: TRBD1; len: 15; abundance: .; j_gene: TRBJ2-7